This T cell receptor (beta chain) was captured in a study of CD8 T cells in ankylosing spondylitis. Study-wide points: Ankylosing spondylitis blood appeared to carry a characteristic TCR beta motif of several highly homologous variants. There was reportedly significant enrichment of clones that were disease-linked in matched ankylosing spondylitis synovial fluid.

The authors made TCR beta libraries by quantitative 5'-RACE with molecular barcodes. A single record per CDR3 protein comes from TCRdb applying MiXCR to the 5' RACE reads. The top ten clones hold approximately 1% of a sample with approximately 400,000 distinct CDR3 sequences, roughly 18% of them seen once. Worth noting for this clonotype: The antigen is undetermined.

Germline CDR1 reads MNHNS; CDR2 reads SASEGT. V dropped 8 bases and J dropped 0 bases, with 11 bases sitting between them. The CDR3 spans 14 residues. This chain connects TRBV6-1 to TRBJ2-1; TRBD1 is a possible D gene (7 bases). Sequenced input: blood, either unsorted or a sorted T cell fraction (not recorded which). The sequence came from a male donor with ankylosing spondylitis. The CDR3, as DNA: TGTGCCAGCGCGGGGACAGCCTCCTACAATGAGCAGTTCTTC. It codes for CASAGTASYNEQFF.